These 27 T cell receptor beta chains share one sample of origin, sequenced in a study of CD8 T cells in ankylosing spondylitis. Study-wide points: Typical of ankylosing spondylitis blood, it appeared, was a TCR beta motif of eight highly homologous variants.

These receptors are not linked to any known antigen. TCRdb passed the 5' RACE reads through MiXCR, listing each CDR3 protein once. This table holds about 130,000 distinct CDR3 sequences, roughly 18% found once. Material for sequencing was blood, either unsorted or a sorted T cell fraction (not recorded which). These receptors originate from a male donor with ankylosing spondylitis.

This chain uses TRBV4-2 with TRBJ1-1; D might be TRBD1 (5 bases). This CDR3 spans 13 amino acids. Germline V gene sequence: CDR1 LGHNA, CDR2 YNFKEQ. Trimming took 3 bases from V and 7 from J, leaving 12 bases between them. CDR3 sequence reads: CASSHLEQGEAFF. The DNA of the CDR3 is TGTGCCAGCAGCCATTTAGAGCAGGGTGAAGCTTTCTTT.

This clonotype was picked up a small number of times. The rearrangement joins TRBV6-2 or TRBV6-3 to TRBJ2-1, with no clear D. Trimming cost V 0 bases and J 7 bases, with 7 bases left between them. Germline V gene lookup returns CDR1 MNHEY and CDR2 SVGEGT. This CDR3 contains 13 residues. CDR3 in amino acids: CASSYSRRNEQFF. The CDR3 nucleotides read TGTGCCAGCAGTTACTCAAGAAGGAATGAGCAGTTCTTC.

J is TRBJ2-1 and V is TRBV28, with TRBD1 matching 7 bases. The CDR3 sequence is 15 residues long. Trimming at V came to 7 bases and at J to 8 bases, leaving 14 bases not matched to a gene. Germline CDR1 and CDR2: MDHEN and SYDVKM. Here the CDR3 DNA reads TGTGCCAGCAAGTCCCGGAGGCAGGGGGTCCATGAGCAGTTCTTC. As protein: CASKSRRQGVHEQFF. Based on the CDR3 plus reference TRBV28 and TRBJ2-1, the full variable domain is DVKVTQSSRYLVKRTGEKVFLECVQDMDHENMFWYRQDPGLGLRLIYFSYDVKMKEKGDIPEGYSVSREKKERFSLILESASTNQTSMYLCASKSRRQGVHEQFFGPGTRLTVL.

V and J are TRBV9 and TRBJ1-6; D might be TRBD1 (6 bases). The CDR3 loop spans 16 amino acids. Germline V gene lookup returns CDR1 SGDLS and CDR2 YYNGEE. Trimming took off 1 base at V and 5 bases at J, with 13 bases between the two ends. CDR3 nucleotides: TGTGCCAGCAGCGTACGGGACACCTTGAATAATTCACCCCTCCACTTT. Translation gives CASSVRDTLNNSPLHF. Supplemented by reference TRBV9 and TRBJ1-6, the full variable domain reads DSGVTQTPKHLITATGQRVTLRCSPRSGDLSVYWYQQSLDQGLQFLIQYYNGEERAKGNILERFSAQQFPDLHSELNLSSLELGDSALYFCASSVRDTLNNSPLHFGNGTRLTVT.

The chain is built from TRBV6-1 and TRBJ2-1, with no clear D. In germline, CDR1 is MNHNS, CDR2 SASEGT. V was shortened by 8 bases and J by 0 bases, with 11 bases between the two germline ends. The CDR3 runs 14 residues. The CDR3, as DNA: TGTGCCAGCGCCTCAGTGAGCTCCTACAATGAGCAGTTCTTC. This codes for CASASVSSYNEQFF.

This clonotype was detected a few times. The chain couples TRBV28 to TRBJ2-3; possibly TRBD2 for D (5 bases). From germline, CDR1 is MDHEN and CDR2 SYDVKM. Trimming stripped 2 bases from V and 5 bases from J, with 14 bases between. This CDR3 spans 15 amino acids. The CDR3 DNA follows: TGTGCCAGCAGTTTAAATCCCCGGGGTATAGATACGCAGTATTTT. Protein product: CASSLNPRGIDTQYF.

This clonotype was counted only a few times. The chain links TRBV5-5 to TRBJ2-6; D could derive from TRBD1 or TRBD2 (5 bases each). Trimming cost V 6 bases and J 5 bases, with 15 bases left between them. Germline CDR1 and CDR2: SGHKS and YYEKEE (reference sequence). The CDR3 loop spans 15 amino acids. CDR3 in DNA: TGTGCCAGCACACCCGGGGCTAGCTGGGCCAACGTCCTGACTTTC. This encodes CASTPGASWANVLTF.

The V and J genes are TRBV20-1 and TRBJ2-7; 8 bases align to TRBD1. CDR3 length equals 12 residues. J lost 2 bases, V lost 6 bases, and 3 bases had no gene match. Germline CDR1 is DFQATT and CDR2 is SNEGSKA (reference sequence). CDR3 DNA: TGCAGTGCAAGGACAGGGACCTACGAGCAGTACTTC. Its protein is CSARTGTYEQYF.

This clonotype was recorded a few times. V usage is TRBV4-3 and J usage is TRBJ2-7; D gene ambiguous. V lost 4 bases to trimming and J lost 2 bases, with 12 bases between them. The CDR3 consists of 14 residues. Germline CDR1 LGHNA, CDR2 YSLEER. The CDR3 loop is CASSPSNQAYEQYF. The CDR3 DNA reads TGCGCCAGCAGCCCAAGTAATCAGGCCTACGAGCAGTACTTC.

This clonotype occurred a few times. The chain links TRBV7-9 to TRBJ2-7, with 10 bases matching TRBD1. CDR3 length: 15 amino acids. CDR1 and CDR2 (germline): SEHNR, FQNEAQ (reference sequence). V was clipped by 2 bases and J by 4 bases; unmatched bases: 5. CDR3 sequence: CASSLFRQGAYEQYF. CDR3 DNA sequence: TGTGCCAGCAGCTTATTCCGACAGGGGGCTTACGAGCAGTACTTC. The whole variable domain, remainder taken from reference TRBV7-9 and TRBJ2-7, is DTGVSQNPRHKITKRGQNVTFRCDPISEHNRLYWYRQTLGQGPEFLTYFQNEAQLEKSRLLSDRFSAERPKGSFSTLEIQRTEQGDSAMYLCASSLFRQGAYEQYFGPGTRLTVT.

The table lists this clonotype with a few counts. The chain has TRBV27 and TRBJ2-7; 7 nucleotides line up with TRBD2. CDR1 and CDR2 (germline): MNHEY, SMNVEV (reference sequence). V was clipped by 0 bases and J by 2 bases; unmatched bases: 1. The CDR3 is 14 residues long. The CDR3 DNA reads TGTGCCAGCAGTTTATCTAGCGGGCCCTACGAGCAGTACTTC. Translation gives CASSLSSGPYEQYF.

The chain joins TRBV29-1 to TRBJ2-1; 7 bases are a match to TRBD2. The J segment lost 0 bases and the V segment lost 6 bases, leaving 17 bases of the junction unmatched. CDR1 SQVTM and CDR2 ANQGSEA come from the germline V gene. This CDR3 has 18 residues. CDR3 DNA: TGCAGCGTCATTCTGGGACTACGCACACAGAGCTCCTACAATGAGCAGTTCTTC. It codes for CSVILGLRTQSSYNEQFF.

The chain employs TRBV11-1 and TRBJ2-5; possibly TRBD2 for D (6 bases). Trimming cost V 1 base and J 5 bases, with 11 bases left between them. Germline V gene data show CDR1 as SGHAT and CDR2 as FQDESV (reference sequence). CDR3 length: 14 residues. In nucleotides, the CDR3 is TGTGCCAGCAGCTTAGTGGAGGGGTCGGAGACCCAGTACTTC. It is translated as CASSLVEGSETQYF.

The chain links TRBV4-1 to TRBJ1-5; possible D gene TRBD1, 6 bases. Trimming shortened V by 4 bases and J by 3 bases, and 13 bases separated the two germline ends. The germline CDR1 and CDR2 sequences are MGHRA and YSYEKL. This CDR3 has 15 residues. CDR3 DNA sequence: TGCGCCAGCAGCCTACGCGTGGGGGCCAATCAGCCCCAGCATTTT. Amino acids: CASSLRVGANQPQHF.

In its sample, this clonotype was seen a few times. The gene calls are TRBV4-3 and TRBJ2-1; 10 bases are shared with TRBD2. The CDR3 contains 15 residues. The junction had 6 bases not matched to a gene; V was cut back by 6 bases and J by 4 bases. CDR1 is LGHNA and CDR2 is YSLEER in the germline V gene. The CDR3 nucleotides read TGCGCCAGCAGGACTACTAGCGGGGCGTACAATGAGCAGTTCTTC. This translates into CASRTTSGAYNEQFF.

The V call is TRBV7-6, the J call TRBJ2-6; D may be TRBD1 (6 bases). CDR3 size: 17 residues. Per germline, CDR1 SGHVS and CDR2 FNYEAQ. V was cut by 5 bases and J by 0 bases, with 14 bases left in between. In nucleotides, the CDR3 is TGTGCCAGCAGCGCAACTCTCAGGGGCTCTGGGGCCAACGTCCTGACTTTC. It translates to CASSATLRGSGANVLTF.

CDR3 region: CASSLTGGADGYTF. As DNA, the CDR3 is TGTGCCAGCAGCCTTACAGGGGGCGCGGATGGCTACACCTTC. The gene calls are TRBV27 and TRBJ1-2; 9 bases line up with TRBD1. In germline, CDR1 is MNHEY, CDR2 SMNVEV (reference sequence). The CDR3 runs 14 residues. The V gene end was trimmed by 6 bases and the J gene end by 6 bases; junction bases not matched to a gene: 8.

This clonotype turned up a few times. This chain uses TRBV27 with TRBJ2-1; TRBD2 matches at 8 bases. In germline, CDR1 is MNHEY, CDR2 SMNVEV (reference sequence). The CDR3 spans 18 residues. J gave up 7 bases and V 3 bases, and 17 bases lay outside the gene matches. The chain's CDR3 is CASSFNPAGGGDWNEQFF. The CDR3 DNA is TGTGCCAGCAGTTTTAATCCGGCGGGAGGAGGGGATTGGAATGAGCAGTTCTTC.

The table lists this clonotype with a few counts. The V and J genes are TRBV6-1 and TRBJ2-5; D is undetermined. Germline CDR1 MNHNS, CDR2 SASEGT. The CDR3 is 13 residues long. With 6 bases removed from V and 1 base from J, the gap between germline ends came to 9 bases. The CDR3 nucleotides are TGTGCCAGCAGCCCGGATCTCCAAGAGACCCAGTACTTC. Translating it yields CASSPDLQETQYF.

The CDR3 region is CSARDIKREVTDTQYF. The CDR3, as DNA: TGCAGTGCTAGAGATATAAAACGGGAGGTTACAGATACGCAGTATTTT. J is TRBJ2-3 and V is TRBV20-1; 7 bases fit TRBD2. V was pared by 0 bases and J by 3 bases, with 9 bases of the junction left unmatched. CDR3 size: 16 residues. Per germline, CDR1 DFQATT and CDR2 SNEGSKA (reference sequence).

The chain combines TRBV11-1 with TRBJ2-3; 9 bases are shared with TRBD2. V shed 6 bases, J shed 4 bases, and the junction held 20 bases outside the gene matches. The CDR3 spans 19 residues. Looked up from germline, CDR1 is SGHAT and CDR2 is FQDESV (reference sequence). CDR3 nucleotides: TGTGCCAGCAGACCATGGGCGGGAGGGTCGCTGGGAGGGGCAGATACGCAGTATTTT. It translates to CASRPWAGGSLGGADTQYF.

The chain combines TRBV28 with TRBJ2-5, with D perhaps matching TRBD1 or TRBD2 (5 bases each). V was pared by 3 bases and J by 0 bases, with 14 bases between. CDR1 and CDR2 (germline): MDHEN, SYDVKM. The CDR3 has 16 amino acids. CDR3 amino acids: CASSFAQRTYQETQYF. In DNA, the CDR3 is TGTGCCAGCAGTTTCGCCCAGCGGACATACCAAGAGACCCAGTACTTC.

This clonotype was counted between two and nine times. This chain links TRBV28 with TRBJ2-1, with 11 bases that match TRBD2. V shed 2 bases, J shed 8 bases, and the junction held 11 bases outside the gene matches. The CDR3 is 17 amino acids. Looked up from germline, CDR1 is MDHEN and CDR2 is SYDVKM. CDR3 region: CASSLATSGSFYDEQFF. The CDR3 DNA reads TGTGCCAGCAGTTTAGCCACTAGCGGGAGTTTTTATGATGAGCAGTTCTTC.

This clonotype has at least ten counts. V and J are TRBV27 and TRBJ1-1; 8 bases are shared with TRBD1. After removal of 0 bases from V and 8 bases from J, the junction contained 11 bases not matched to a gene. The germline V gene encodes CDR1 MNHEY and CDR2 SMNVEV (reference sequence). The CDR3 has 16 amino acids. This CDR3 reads CASSLSGQGPQLEAFF. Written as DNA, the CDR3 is TGTGCCAGCAGTTTATCAGGACAGGGTCCCCAACTGGAAGCTTTCTTT.

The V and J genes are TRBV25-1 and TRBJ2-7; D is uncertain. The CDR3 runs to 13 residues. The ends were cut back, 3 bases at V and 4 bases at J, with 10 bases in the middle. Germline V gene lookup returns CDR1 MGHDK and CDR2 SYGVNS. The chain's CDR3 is CASSDPIWYEQYF. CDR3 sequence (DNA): TGTGCCAGCAGTGACCCCATCTGGTACGAGCAGTACTTC.

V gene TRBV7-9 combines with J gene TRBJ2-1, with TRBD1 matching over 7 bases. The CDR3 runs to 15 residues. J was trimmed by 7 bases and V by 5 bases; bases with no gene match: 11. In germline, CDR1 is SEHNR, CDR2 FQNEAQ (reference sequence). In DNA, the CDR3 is TGTGCCAGCAGCCCCCCCACAGGGGCCGAAAATGAGCAGTTCTTC. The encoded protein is CASSPPTGAENEQFF.

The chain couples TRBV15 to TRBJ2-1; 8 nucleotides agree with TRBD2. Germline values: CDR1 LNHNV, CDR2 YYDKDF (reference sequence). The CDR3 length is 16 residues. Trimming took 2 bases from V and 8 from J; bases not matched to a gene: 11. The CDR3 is CATSRYSPGSGDEQFF. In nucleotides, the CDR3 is TGTGCCACCAGCAGATACTCGCCGGGTAGCGGGGATGAGCAGTTCTTC.